This paragraph reports one T cell receptor (beta chain). Its antigen remains unknown. The CDR3 runs to 15 residues. J gave up 5 bases and V 5 bases, and 9 bases lay outside the gene matches. Germline V lookup: CDR1 MNHNS, CDR2 SASEGT. This sample is drawn from a study of OX40 agonist ivuxolimab in advanced cancers. For the study at large: Every 2 weeks, ivuxolimab was infused into the patients intravenously at between 0.01 and 10 mg/kg. Whole-study findings and limits: Certain nonresponders likewise exhibited a low normalized T-cell clonal expansion.

Profiling relied on immunoSEQ multiplex PCR, and the TCRdb table lists in-frame clones only, not all of them. The sample yields about 19,000 clones, roughly 80% seen once. The chain carries TRBV6-1 and TRBJ2-5; TRBD1 aligns across 9 bases. The sequence derives from an adult with an advanced solid tumor such as melanoma, head and neck, liver or kidney cancer. Sequencing used CD4+ or CD8+ T cells sorted from blood, obtained in a trial of the OX40 agonist ivuxolimab. In DNA, the CDR3 is TGTGCCAGCAGTATTCCCCATGACAGGGGGGAGACCCAGTACTTC. Translated, it gives CASSIPHDRGETQYF.